These 2 T cell receptor beta chains were sequenced from one sample in a study of cytotoxic CD8 clonotypes in ibrutinib-treated CLL. Sequenced by immunoSEQ multiplex PCR; TCRdb stores in-frame clones only, minus some. The sample has about 300,000 clones, about 64% seen once. The material was PBMCs, obtained after 36 months of ibrutinib treatment. The origin of the receptors is a human donor with chronic lymphocytic leukemia.

V is TRBV10-3 and J is TRBJ1-2; 7 nucleotides agree with TRBD1. The CDR3 consists of 13 residues. CDR1 ENHRY and CDR2 SYGVKD come from the germline V gene. The junction had 6 bases not matched to a gene; V was cut back by 7 bases and J by 4 bases. The DNA of the CDR3 is TGTGCCATCACCCCGCCAGGGGGCTATGGCTACACCTTC. Translated: CAITPPGGYGYTF.

This clone was counted only a few times. The rearrangement joins TRBV7-2 to TRBJ2-1, with D maybe TRBD2 (6 bases). With 5 bases removed from V and 10 bases from J, the gap between germline ends came to 15 bases. CDR1 SGHTA and CDR2 FQGNSA come from the germline V gene. The CDR3 covers 13 residues. CDR3 sequence: CASSLKTSGEQFF. CDR3 nucleotide sequence: TGTGCCAGCAGCCTGAAGACTAGTGGGGAGCAGTTCTTC.